This TCR beta chain stems from a study of blood T cell repertoires in COVID-19. Whole-study context: The cDNA or gDNA used as material had been derived from T cells, B-cell-depleted T cells, or PBMCs.

Recovered participants had two consecutive negative NP/OP PCR tests, healthcare professional clearance, or symptom resolution. Sequenced by immunoSEQ multiplex PCR; TCRdb stores in-frame clones only, minus some. Of approximately 400,000 clones in the sample, approximately 90% were seen once. V was pared by 0 bases and J by 8 bases, with 11 bases between. This CDR3 is built from 14 residues. Germline values: CDR1 SGHNT, CDR2 YYREEE (reference sequence). The sample was PBMCs or T cells enriched from blood (not recorded which). This receptor was identified in a woman aged 18-35 years who had recovered from COVID-19. The rearrangement uses TRBV5-4 and TRBJ1-4; tentative D call: TRBD1 (5 bases). CDR3 amino acids: CASSLGPRDEKLFF. The DNA of the CDR3 is TGTGCCAGCAGCTTGGGACCGCGGGACGAAAAACTGTTTTTT.